The 12 T cell receptor beta chains below were found in one sample sequenced in a study of response to subunit inactivated influenza vaccine. TCRdb redid the calling of the RT-PCR reads with MiXCR, one entry per CDR3 protein. The sample shows 150,000 or so distinct CDR3 sequences, approximately 10% of them seen only once. The specimen was non-naive T cells sorted from PBMCs, collected about 40 days after vaccination. Every receptor here comes from a man in his fifties or sixties who received an inactivated influenza vaccine.

The chain recombines TRBV14 with TRBJ2-7, with D hard to call. Deletions cut 3 bases from V and 1 base from J, with 4 bases between. This CDR3 contains 12 residues. In germline, CDR1 is SGHDN, CDR2 FVKESK. The CDR3 sequence: CASSHRSYEQYF. The CDR3 DNA reads as TGTGCCAGCAGCCACCGTTCCTACGAGCAGTACTTC. The variable domain in full, with the rest retrieved from reference TRBV14 and TRBJ2-7, is EAGVTQFPSHSVIEKGQTVTLRCDPISGHDNLYWYRRVMGKEIKFLLHFVKESKQDESGMPNNRFLAERTGGTYSTLKVQPAELEDSGVYFCASSHRSYEQYFGPGTRLTVT.

The rearrangement uses TRBV3-1 and TRBJ1-6; D perhaps matches TRBD1 (5 bases). Germline CDR1 and CDR2: LGHDT and YNNKEL (reference sequence). The CDR3 has 16 amino acids. V lost 4 bases and J 8 bases, leaving 18 bases between the germline ends. CDR3 coding DNA: TGTGCCAGCAGCCCTCCGGGACGGAGTACCTATTCACCCCTCCACTTT. Its protein is CASSPPGRSTYSPLHF.

This clonotype was recorded at least ten times. This chain connects TRBV2 to TRBJ2-7; tentatively, D is TRBD1 or TRBD2 (5 bases each). The CDR3 has 17 residues. Germline assignment: CDR1 SNHLY and CDR2 FYNNEI. Trimming took 1 base from V and 6 from J, leaving 22 bases between them. The CDR3: CASSEVPGPSGDGEQYF. The CDR3 DNA is TGTGCCAGCAGTGAAGTGCCGGGGCCCTCAGGTGATGGCGAGCAGTACTTC. The variable domain in full, completed from reference TRBV2 and TRBJ2-7, reads EPEVTQTPSHQVTQMGQEVILRCVPISNHLYFYWYRQILGQKVEFLVSFYNNEISEKSEIFDDQFSVERPDGSNFTLKIRSTKLEDSAMYFCASSEVPGPSGDGEQYFGPGTRLTVT.

This clonotype was found many times. The chain joins TRBV5-1 to TRBJ2-2; 11 bases map to TRBD2. Germline V lookup: CDR1 SGHRS, CDR2 YFSETQ. The V gene end was trimmed by 5 bases and the J gene end by 2 bases; junction bases not matched to a gene: 5. This CDR3 is 16 amino acids long. The DNA for the CDR3 is TGCGCCAGCAGTCAACTAGCGGGGGTAAACACCGGGGAGCTGTTTTTT. The encoded protein is CASSQLAGVNTGELFF.

V and J are TRBV4-1 and TRBJ2-2, with D perhaps matching TRBD2 (5 bases). The V end was cut by 1 base, the J end by 7 bases, with 19 bases between. There are 17 residues in the CDR3. From germline, CDR1 is MGHRA and CDR2 YSYEKL. CDR3 amino acids: CASSQVGMQEGSGELFF. The CDR3 DNA is TGCGCCAGCAGCCAAGTCGGGATGCAGGAAGGGAGCGGGGAGCTGTTTTTT.

The rearrangement joins TRBV5-8 to TRBJ2-6; weak D call: TRBD1 (6 bases). The CDR3 consists of 15 residues. Per the germline V gene, CDR1 is SGHTS and CDR2 is YDEGEE. Trimming took 4 bases from V and 2 from J, leaving 10 bases between them. The CDR3 sequence is CASSRNRAGANVLTF. CDR3 nucleotides: TGTGCCAGCAGCCGGAACAGGGCTGGGGCCAACGTCCTGACTTTC.

The chain is built from TRBV11-3 and TRBJ2-1, with TRBD2 identical over 9 bases. The CDR3 extends over 15 amino acids. J lost 6 bases, V lost 1 base, and 4 bases had no gene match. Germline-derived CDR1 and CDR2 are SGHNT and YENEEA. The CDR3 DNA is TGTGCCAGCAGCTTAGGACTAGCGGAGGGCAATGAGCAGTTCTTC. This encodes CASSLGLAEGNEQFF.

The rearrangement joins TRBV30 to TRBJ2-7; possibly TRBD1 for D (6 bases). The CDR3 loop spans 11 amino acids. Per the germline V gene, CDR1 is GTSNPN and CDR2 is SVGIG (reference sequence). The germline V and J ends were trimmed by 6 bases and 7 bases, with 13 bases remaining between them. The CDR3 reads CACSRGWEQYF. The CDR3 DNA sequence: TGTGCCTGTTCCAGGGGCTGGGAGCAGTACTTC.

A few counts support this clonotype. The rearrangement joins TRBV28 to TRBJ2-3; weak D call: TRBD2 (6 bases). CDR1 MDHEN and CDR2 SYDVKM come from the germline V gene. The CDR3 covers 14 residues. Trimming left V 3 bases short and J 6 bases short, with 13 bases between. CDR3 residues: CASSLGGMSDTQYF. DNA of the CDR3: TGTGCCAGCAGTTTGGGCGGGATGTCCGATACGCAGTATTTT.

The V call is TRBV30, the J call TRBJ1-1; the D is unclear. The CDR3 covers 14 residues. V lost 0 bases to trimming and J lost 1 base, with 9 bases between them. Germline V gene lookup returns CDR1 GTSNPN and CDR2 SVGIG (reference sequence). CDR3 in amino acids: CAWSVKGANTEAFF. CDR3 coding DNA: TGTGCCTGGAGTGTAAAGGGAGCGAACACTGAAGCTTTCTTT.

This clonotype was detected many times. CDR3 in amino acids: CASSYVRAVPPYEQYF. The CDR3 bases are TGTGCCAGCAGTTACGTACGTGCGGTACCCCCTTACGAGCAGTACTTC. The chain is built from TRBV6-5 and TRBJ2-7; D unresolved. This CDR3 is 16 amino acids long. Trimming pared 2 bases from V and 4 bases from J, leaving 18 bases between. Germline CDR1 reads MNHEY; CDR2 reads SVGAGI.

The chain combines TRBV6-5 with TRBJ2-7; tentatively, D is TRBD1 (7 bases). This CDR3 is built from 16 residues. The germline V gene has CDR1 MNHEY and CDR2 SVGAGI. V lost 1 base and J 0 bases, leaving 13 bases between the germline ends. CDR3 in amino acids: CASSYLPQGGSYEQYF. In DNA form, the CDR3 reads TGTGCCAGCAGTTACTTACCTCAGGGGGGCTCCTACGAGCAGTACTTC.